Presented here are 23 T cell receptor beta chains from one specimen sequenced in a study of T cell changes during pregnancy in multiple sclerosis. Libraries were prepared by immunoSEQ multiplex PCR; TCRdb keeps only in-frame clonotypes and omits some of them. The table shows about 77,000 clones, with approximately 94% occurring only once. This specimen was peripheral blood, taken after pregnancy. Source of these receptors: a female donor in good health, enrolled as a control in a pregnancy study.

The rearrangement uses TRBV19 and TRBJ2-7; D is unresolved. Germline values: CDR1 LNHDA, CDR2 SQIVND (reference sequence). V was clipped by 7 bases and J by 2 bases, with 15 bases between them. The CDR3 has 14 amino acids. The CDR3 region has the DNA TGTGCCAGTAAGATAAGTCCTCCGGCCTACGAGCAGTACTTC. It translates to CASKISPPAYEQYF.

J is TRBJ1-3 and V is TRBV4-2; D gene ambiguous. Germline V lookup: CDR1 LGHNA, CDR2 YNFKEQ. The CDR3 is made up of 17 amino acids. Trimming shortened V by 0 bases and J by 0 bases, and 12 bases separated the two germline ends. The CDR3 loop is CASSQDGGGSSGNTIYF. CDR3 in DNA: TGTGCCAGCAGCCAAGACGGAGGCGGCTCCTCTGGAAACACCATATATTTT.

In this sample, this clone turned up once. J is TRBJ2-5 and V is TRBV4-2; possible D gene TRBD2, 6 bases. Trimming took 1 base from V and 0 from J, leaving 12 bases between them. This CDR3 has 16 residues. CDR1 LGHNA and CDR2 YNFKEQ come from the germline V gene. CDR3 DNA sequence: TGTGCCAGCAGCCAAGTCGTAGGGACTCACCAAGAGACCCAGTACTTC. This gives the protein CASSQVVGTHQETQYF.

The V call is TRBV6-1, the J call TRBJ2-2, with D possibly TRBD1 on 6 matching bases. In germline, CDR1 is MNHNS, CDR2 SASEGT. CDR3 length: 15 residues. The V and J ends lost 6 bases and 1 base respectively, with 12 bases between them. This CDR3 is CASSNRALNTGELFF. CDR3 nucleotides: TGTGCCAGCAGCAACAGGGCCTTGAACACCGGGGAGCTGTTTTTT.

The V call is TRBV7-9, the J call TRBJ2-3; weak D call: TRBD1 (6 bases). The CDR3 sequence is 16 residues long. Trimming took 2 bases from V and 2 from J, leaving 14 bases between them. The germline V gene has CDR1 SEHNR and CDR2 FQNEAQ (reference sequence). The DNA for the CDR3 is TGTGCCAGCAGCTTACGGCTCGGACAGTACACAGATACGCAGTATTTT. The encoded protein is CASSLRLGQYTDTQYF.

This chain connects TRBV29-1 to TRBJ1-2; 7 bases agree with TRBD1. With 6 bases clipped from V and 5 bases from J, the junction kept 9 bases outside the gene matches. The CDR3 consists of 13 residues. Germline V CDR1 and CDR2: SQVTM, ANQGSEA. The DNA for the CDR3 is TGCAGCGTCGCAGGACAGGCGGCGTATGGCTACACCTTC. It encodes CSVAGQAAYGYTF. The entire variable domain, with the rest obtained from reference TRBV29-1 and TRBJ1-2, is as follows: SAVISQKPSRDICQRGTSLTIQCQVDSQVTMMFWYRQQPGQSLTLIATANQGSEATYESGFVIDKFPISRPNLTFSTLTVSNMSPEDSSIYLCSVAGQAAYGYTFGSGTRLTVV.

This sequence joins TRBV4-2 and TRBJ1-5; D unclear. V was trimmed by 1 base and J by 7 bases, leaving 11 bases between them. Germline CDR1 and CDR2: LGHNA and YNFKEQ. The CDR3 is 14 residues long. The CDR3 region has the DNA TGTGCCAGCAGCCAAGGTGGGGAGGGACAGCCCCAGCATTTT. This translates into CASSQGGEGQPQHF.

The rearrangement uses TRBV19 and TRBJ2-6, with TRBD1 as a possible D gene (6 bases). CDR1 is LNHDA, CDR2 SQIVND, per germline (reference sequence). The CDR3 is made up of 16 amino acids. V lost 7 bases and J 2 bases, leaving 15 bases between the germline ends. CDR3 residues: CASKDPRTAGANVLTF. The CDR3 nucleotides are TGTGCCAGTAAAGATCCGCGGACAGCTGGGGCCAACGTCCTGACTTTC. The variable domain in full, completed from reference TRBV19 and TRBJ2-6, reads DGGITQSPKYLFRKEGQNVTLSCEQNLNHDAMYWYRQDPGQGLRLIYYSQIVNDFQKGDIAEGYSVSREKKESFPLTVTSAQKNPTAFYLCASKDPRTAGANVLTFGAGSRLTVL.

This chain uses TRBV4-3 with TRBJ2-7, with D tentatively TRBD1 (5 bases). This CDR3 contains 16 residues. The V and J ends lost 4 bases and 5 bases respectively, with 21 bases between them. Germline V lookup: CDR1 LGHNA, CDR2 YSLEER. The CDR3 nucleotides read TGCGCCAGCAGCCTACGACAGACCTTCCTCAGAGACGAGCAGTACTTC. Its translation is CASSLRQTFLRDEQYF.

The sample holds one count of this clone. The gene calls are TRBV14 and TRBJ2-1; unclear D gene. Germline CDR1 is SGHDN and CDR2 is FVKESK. This CDR3 spans 14 amino acids. V shed 5 bases and J shed 6 bases, with 14 bases lying between them. As DNA, the CDR3 is TGTGCCAGCAGCTTCGAGCTAGGCAGCAATGAGCAGTTCTTC. It codes for CASSFELGSNEQFF.

V gene TRBV6-5 combines with J gene TRBJ1-3; the D gene is possibly TRBD1 (6 bases). The CDR3 has 16 residues. Trimming removed 2 bases at V and 0 bases at J, with 11 bases between. Germline CDR1 reads MNHEY; CDR2 reads SVGAGI. In DNA, the CDR3 is TGTGCCAGCAGTTACATGGGGGCCGGCTCTGGAAACACCATATATTTT. Its protein is CASSYMGAGSGNTIYF.

The V and J genes are TRBV27 and TRBJ2-3; 14 bases map to TRBD2. Germline CDR1 MNHEY, CDR2 SMNVEV (reference sequence). There are 17 residues in the CDR3. V shed 5 bases, J shed 3 bases, and the junction held 7 bases outside the gene matches. CDR3 sequence (DNA): TGTGCCAGCAGTCGCAGACTAGCGGGAGGGCTTACAGATACGCAGTATTTT. It yields the protein CASSRRLAGGLTDTQYF.

This chain uses TRBV5-1 with TRBJ2-1; D gene uncertain. Germline values: CDR1 SGHRS, CDR2 YFSETQ. The germline V and J ends were trimmed by 0 bases and 0 bases, with 10 bases remaining between them. The CDR3 covers 16 residues. CDR3 protein: CASSLGHGSSYNEQFF. In DNA form, the CDR3 reads TGCGCCAGCAGCTTGGGACACGGAAGCTCCTACAATGAGCAGTTCTTC. The full variable domain, completed using reference TRBV5-1 and TRBJ2-1, is KAGVTQTPRYLIKTRGQQVTLSCSPISGHRSVSWYQQTPGQGLQFLFEYFSETQRNKGNFPGRFSGRQFSNSRSEMNVSTLELGDSALYLCASSLGHGSSYNEQFFGPGTRLTVL.

The chain is built from TRBV4-1 and TRBJ2-5, with TRBD2 matching 11 bases. There are 17 residues in the CDR3. Unmatched junction bases numbered 10, after V lost 3 bases and J lost 4 bases. CDR1 is MGHRA, CDR2 YSYEKL, per germline. CDR3 bases: TGCGCCAGCAGCCACCCTAGCGGGGGGCGGGGGGGAGAGACCCAGTACTTC. This sequence encodes CASSHPSGGRGGETQYF.

This clone was observed once. The chain is built from TRBV27 and TRBJ2-7; 7 bases are a match to TRBD1. The V gene end was trimmed by 10 bases and the J gene end by 3 bases; junction bases not matched to a gene: 9. This CDR3 has 13 amino acids. From germline, CDR1 is MNHEY and CDR2 SMNVEV (reference sequence). This chain's CDR3 is CATWTGRGYEQYF. The CDR3 coding sequence is TGTGCCACCTGGACAGGTAGAGGCTACGAGCAGTACTTC.

In DNA form, the CDR3 reads TGTGCCAGTAGGACGCGAGGGGGTGGGAAAGAGACCCAGTACTTC. It encodes CASRTRGGGKETQYF. The V gene is TRBV19, the J gene TRBJ2-5, with D tentatively TRBD1 (6 bases). Trimming left V 6 bases short and J 3 bases short, with 17 bases between. The CDR3 runs to 15 residues. The germline V gene encodes CDR1 LNHDA and CDR2 SQIVND (reference sequence).

Written as DNA, the CDR3 is TGTGCCAGCAGCTGGGCGGGAGAGGTCCCCACAGATACGCAGTATTTT. It yields the protein CASSWAGEVPTDTQYF. The J gene is TRBJ2-3, the V gene TRBV5-4, with TRBD2 matching 7 bases. Germline V gene sequence: CDR1 SGHNT, CDR2 YYREEE (reference sequence). The CDR3 runs to 16 residues. V lost 3 bases to trimming and J lost 2 bases; unmatched junction nucleotides: 9.

The J gene is TRBJ2-3, the V gene TRBV4-2; D is perhaps TRBD1 (5 bases). Trimming pared 0 bases from V and 0 bases from J, leaving 13 bases between. Germline V lookup: CDR1 LGHNA, CDR2 YNFKEQ. The CDR3 consists of 17 residues. CDR3 amino acids: CASSQERGGSSTDTQYF. In nucleotides, the CDR3 is TGTGCCAGCAGCCAAGAAAGGGGCGGTTCTAGCACAGATACGCAGTATTTT.

With respect to this clone: Distinct nucleotide sequences in the sample also encode this CDR3. The chain recombines TRBV6-6 with TRBJ2-1; the match to TRBD1 covers 9 bases. Trimming took 0 bases from V and 6 from J; bases not matched to a gene: 3. The CDR3 length is 15 residues. Germline V gene data show CDR1 as MNHNY and CDR2 as SVGAGI (reference sequence). The DNA of the CDR3 is TGTGCCAGCAGTTACTCGGGACAGGGAGGCAATGAGCAGTTCTTC. Translation gives CASSYSGQGGNEQFF.

V and J are TRBV10-3 and TRBJ1-3; the D is unclear. The V end lost 1 base, the J end lost 4 bases, and 14 bases lay between the germline ends. The germline V gene encodes CDR1 ENHRY and CDR2 SYGVKD. The length of the CDR3 is 16 residues. Written as DNA, the CDR3 is TGTGCCATCAGTGAGTTCGGGGTGGGTTCCGGAAACACCATATATTTT. Translated: CAISEFGVGSGNTIYF.

This rearrangement joins TRBV7-9 to TRBJ1-4, with D perhaps matching TRBD1 (5 bases). V lost 2 bases and J lost 8, with 12 bases in between. CDR1 is SEHNR, CDR2 FQNEAQ, per germline (reference sequence). The CDR3 covers 14 residues. This CDR3 is CASSLQVSGEKLFF. The CDR3, as DNA: TGTGCCAGCAGCTTACAGGTCTCAGGGGAAAAACTGTTTTTT.

The V and J genes are TRBV25-1 and TRBJ2-1; 8 nucleotides align to TRBD2. Trimming took 5 bases from V and 6 from J; bases not matched to a gene: 9. The CDR3 loop spans 15 amino acids. Germline V gene lookup returns CDR1 MGHDK and CDR2 SYGVNS. The CDR3: CASSSTSARTNEQFF. The CDR3 region has the DNA TGTGCCAGCAGTTCGACTAGCGCCAGAACCAATGAGCAGTTCTTC.

This chain links TRBV25-1 with TRBJ1-3, with D tentatively TRBD1 (5 bases). The length of the CDR3 is 15 residues. Germline CDR1 reads MGHDK; CDR2 reads SYGVNS. V dropped 2 bases and J dropped 4 bases, with 12 bases sitting between them. CDR3 bases: TGTGCCAGCAGTGAACGGGGGGTCCAGGGAAACACCATATATTTT. This encodes CASSERGVQGNTIYF.